The following is a T cell receptor beta chain sequence with its context. After removal of 2 bases from V and 4 bases from J, the junction contained 10 bases not matched to a gene. This CDR3 region has 16 residues. Germline V gene sequence: CDR1 SGHKS, CDR2 YYEKEE (reference sequence). This record comes from a study of blood T cell repertoires in COVID-19. For the study at large: Collection of acute and convalescent COVID-19 samples took place in the United States, Italy and Spain. The cDNA or gDNA used as material had been derived from T cells, B-cell-depleted T cells, or PBMCs.

Methods used by the authors: Reference gene primer amplification in the assay estimated nucleated cell counts. Profiling relied on immunoSEQ multiplex PCR, and the TCRdb table lists in-frame clones only, not all of them. That table supplies the V and J calls and clone size; D and trimming were determined from the DNA. The sample gives approximately 210,000 clones, approximately 81% of which show up once; less than 20% is in the top ten. Sequencing input: peripheral blood. V gene TRBV5-5 combines with J gene TRBJ2-5; TRBD2 agrees at 8 bases. The clonotype comes from a human donor in a cohort sampled during active COVID-19. The CDR3 protein is CASSLHGGAGGETQYF. DNA of the CDR3: TGTGCCAGCAGCTTACACGGGGGGGCCGGGGGAGAGACCCAGTACTTC.